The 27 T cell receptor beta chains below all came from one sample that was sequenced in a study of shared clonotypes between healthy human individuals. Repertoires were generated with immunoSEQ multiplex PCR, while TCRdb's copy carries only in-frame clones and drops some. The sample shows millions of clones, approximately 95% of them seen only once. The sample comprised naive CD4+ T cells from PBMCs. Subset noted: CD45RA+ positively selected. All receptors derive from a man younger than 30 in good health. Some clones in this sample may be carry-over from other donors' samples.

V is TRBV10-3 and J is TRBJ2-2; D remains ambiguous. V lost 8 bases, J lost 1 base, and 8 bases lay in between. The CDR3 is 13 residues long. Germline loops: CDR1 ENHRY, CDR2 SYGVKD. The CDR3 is CAIADRNTGELFF. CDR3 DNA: TGTGCCATCGCCGACCGGAACACCGGGGAGCTGTTTTTT.

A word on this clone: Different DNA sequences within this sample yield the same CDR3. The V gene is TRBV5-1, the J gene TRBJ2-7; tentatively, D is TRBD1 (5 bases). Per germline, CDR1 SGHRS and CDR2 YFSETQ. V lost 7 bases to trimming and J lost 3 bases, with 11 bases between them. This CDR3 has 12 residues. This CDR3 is CASGPTGYEQYF. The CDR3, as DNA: TGCGCCAGCGGACCTACAGGCTACGAGCAGTACTTC.

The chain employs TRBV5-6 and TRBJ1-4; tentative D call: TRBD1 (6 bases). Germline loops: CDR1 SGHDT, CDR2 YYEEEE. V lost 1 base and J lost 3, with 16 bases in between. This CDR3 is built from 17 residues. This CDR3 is CASSLRAGARANEKLFF. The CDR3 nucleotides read TGTGCCAGCAGCTTGCGGGCAGGGGCGCGGGCTAATGAAAAACTGTTTTTT.

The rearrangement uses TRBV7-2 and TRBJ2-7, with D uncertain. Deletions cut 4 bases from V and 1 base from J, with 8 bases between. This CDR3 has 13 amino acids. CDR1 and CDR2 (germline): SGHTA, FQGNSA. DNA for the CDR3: TGTGCCAGCAGCTGGGATGGGTCCTACGAGCAGTACTTC. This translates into CASSWDGSYEQYF.

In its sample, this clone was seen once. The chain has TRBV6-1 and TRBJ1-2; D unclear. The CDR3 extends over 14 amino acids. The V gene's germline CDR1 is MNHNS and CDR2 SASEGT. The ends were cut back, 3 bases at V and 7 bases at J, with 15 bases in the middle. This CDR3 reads CASSETFVWGGYTF. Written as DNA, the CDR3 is TGTGCCAGCAGTGAGACCTTTGTATGGGGTGGCTACACCTTC.

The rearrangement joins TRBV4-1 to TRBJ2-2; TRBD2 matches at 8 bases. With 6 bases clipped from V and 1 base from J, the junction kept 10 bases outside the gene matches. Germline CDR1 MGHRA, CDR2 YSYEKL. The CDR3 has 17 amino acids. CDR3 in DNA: TGCGCCAGCAGAGAAGGTCTAGCGGGTGTGAACACCGGGGAGCTGTTTTTT. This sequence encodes CASREGLAGVNTGELFF.

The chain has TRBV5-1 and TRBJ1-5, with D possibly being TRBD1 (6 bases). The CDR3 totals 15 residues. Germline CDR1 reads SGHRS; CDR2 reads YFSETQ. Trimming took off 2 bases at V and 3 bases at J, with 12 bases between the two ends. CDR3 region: CASSFGGDTNQPQHF. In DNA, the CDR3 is TGCGCCAGCAGCTTTGGAGGGGACACCAATCAGCCCCAGCATTTT.

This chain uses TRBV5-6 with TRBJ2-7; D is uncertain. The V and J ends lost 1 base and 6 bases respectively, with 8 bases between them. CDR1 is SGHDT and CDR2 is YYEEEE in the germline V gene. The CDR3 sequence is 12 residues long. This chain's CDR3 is CASSLWPAEQYF. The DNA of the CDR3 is TGTGCCAGCAGCTTGTGGCCGGCCGAGCAGTACTTC. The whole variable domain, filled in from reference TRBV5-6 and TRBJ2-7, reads DAGVTQSPTHLIKTRGQQVTLRCSPKSGHDTVSWYQQALGQGPQFIFQYYEEEERQRGNFPDRFSGHQFPNYSSELNVNALLLGDSALYLCASSLWPAEQYFGPGTRLTVT.

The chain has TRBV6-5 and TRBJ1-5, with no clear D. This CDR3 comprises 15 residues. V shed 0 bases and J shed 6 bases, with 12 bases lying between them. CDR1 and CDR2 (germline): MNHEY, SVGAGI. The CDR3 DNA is TGTGCCAGCAGTTACTCTATAATGAGCGGTCAGCCCCAGCATTTT. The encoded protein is CASSYSIMSGQPQHF.

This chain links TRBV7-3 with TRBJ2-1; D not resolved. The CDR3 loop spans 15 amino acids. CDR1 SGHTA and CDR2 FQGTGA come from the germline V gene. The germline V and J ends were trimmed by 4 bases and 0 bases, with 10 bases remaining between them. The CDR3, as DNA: TGTGCCAGCAGCTCGGCGAGCAGCTCCTACAATGAGCAGTTCTTC. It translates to CASSSASSSYNEQFF.

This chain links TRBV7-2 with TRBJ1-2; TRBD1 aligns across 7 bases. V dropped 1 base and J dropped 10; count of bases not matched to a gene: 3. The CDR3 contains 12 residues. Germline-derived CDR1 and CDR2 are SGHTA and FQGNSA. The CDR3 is CASSLVGQPYTF. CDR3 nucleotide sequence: TGTGCCAGCAGCTTAGTGGGACAGCCCTACACCTTC.

The CDR3 loop is CASSLHLNGGQGWEKLFF. The CDR3 DNA is TGTGCCAGCAGCTTACATCTGAACGGAGGACAGGGTTGGGAAAAACTGTTTTTT. The chain links TRBV7-9 to TRBJ1-4, with TRBD1 matching 8 bases. Trimming removed 2 bases from V and 8 bases from J; junction bases left unmatched: 16. The germline gives CDR1 SEHNR, CDR2 FQNEAQ (reference sequence). This CDR3 contains 18 residues.

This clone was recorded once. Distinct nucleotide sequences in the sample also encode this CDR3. The CDR3 region is CASSLGQGNYGYTF. CDR3 nucleotide sequence: TGTGCCAGCAGCTTGGGACAGGGTAACTATGGCTACACCTTC. The rearrangement joins TRBV5-5 to TRBJ1-2; 7 nucleotides match TRBD1. The CDR3 has 14 residues. V trimming: 0 bases; J trimming: 1 base; junction bases outside the gene matches: 0. Germline CDR1 and CDR2: SGHKS and YYEKEE (reference sequence).

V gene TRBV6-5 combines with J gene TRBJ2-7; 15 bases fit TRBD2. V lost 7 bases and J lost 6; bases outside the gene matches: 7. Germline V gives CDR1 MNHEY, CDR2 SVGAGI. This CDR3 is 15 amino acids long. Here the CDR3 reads CASIPPGLAGGEQYF. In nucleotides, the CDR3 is TGTGCCAGCATCCCCCCGGGACTAGCGGGAGGCGAGCAGTACTTC.

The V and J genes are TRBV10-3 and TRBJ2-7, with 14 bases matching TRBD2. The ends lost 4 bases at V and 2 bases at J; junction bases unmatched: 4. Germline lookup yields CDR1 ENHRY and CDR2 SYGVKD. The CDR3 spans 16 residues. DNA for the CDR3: TGTGCCATCAGTGGACCGGGACTAGCGGGAGCCTACGAGCAGTACTTC. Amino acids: CAISGPGLAGAYEQYF.

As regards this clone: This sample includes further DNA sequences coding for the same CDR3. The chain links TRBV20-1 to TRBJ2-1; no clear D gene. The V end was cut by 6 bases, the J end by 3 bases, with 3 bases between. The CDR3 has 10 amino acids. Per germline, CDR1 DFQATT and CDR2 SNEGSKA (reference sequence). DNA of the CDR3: TGCAGTGCCCTCTACAATGAGCAGTTCTTC. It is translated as CSALYNEQFF.

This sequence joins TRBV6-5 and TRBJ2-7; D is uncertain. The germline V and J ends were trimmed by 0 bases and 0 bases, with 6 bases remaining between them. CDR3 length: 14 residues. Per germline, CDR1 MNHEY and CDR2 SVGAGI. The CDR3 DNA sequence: TGTGCCAGCAGTTACTCTCTCCGCTCCTACGAGCAGTACTTC. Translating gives CASSYSLRSYEQYF.

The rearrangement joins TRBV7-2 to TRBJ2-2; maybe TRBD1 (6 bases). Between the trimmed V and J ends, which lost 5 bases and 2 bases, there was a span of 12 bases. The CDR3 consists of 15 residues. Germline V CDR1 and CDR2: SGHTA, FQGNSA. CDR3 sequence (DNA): TGTGCCAGCAGCCGAACAGGGATAAACACCGGGGAGCTGTTTTTT. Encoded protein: CASSRTGINTGELFF.

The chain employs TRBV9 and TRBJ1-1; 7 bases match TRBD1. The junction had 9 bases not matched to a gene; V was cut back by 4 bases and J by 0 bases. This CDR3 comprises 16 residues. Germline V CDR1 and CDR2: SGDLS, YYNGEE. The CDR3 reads CASSPREGAMNTEAFF. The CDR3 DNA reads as TGTGCCAGCAGCCCCCGGGAGGGGGCAATGAACACTGAAGCTTTCTTT.

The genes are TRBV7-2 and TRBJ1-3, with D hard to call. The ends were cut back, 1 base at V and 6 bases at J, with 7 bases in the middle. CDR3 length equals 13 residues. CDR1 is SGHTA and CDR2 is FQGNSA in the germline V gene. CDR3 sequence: CASSLGPSNTIYF. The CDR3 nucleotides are TGTGCCAGCAGCTTAGGTCCCTCAAACACCATATATTTT.

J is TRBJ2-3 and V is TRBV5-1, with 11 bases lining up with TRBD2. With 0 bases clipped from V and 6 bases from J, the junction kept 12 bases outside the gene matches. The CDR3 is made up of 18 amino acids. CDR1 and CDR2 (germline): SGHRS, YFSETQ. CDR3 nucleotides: TGCGCCAGCAGCTTGGAACTAGCGGGAGTGCGGGGCTGGGATACGCAGTATTTT. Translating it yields CASSLELAGVRGWDTQYF.

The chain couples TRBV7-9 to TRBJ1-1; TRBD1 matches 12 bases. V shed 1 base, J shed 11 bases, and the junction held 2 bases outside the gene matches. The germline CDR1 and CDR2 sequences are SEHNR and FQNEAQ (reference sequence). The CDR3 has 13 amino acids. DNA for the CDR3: TGTGCCAGCAGCTTAGAGGGACAGGGGGCGGCTTTCTTT. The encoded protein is CASSLEGQGAAFF.

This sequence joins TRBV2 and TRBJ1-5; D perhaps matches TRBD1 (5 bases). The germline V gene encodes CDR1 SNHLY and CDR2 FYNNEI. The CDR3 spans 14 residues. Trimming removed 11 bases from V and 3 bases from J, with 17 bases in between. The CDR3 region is CAGREAGSNQPQHF. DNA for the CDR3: TGTGCCGGGAGAGAGGCAGGGTCCAATCAGCCCCAGCATTTT.

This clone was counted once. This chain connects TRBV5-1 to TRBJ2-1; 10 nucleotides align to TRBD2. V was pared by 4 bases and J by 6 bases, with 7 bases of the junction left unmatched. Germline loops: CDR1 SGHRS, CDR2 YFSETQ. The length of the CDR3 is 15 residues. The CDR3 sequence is CASSPIAGGSNEQFF. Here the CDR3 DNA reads TGCGCCAGCAGCCCAATAGCGGGAGGTTCCAATGAGCAGTTCTTC.

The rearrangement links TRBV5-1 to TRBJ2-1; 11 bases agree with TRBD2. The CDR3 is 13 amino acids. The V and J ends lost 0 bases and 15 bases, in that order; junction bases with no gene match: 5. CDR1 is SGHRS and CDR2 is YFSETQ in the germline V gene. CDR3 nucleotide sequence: TGCGCCAGCAGCTTGGCTACTAGCGGGAGATGGTTCTTC. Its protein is CASSLATSGRWFF.

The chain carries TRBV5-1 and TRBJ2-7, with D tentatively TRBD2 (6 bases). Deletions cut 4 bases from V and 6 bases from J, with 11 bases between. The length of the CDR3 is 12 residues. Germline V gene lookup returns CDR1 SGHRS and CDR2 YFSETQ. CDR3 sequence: CASSILRGEQYF. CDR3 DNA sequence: TGCGCCAGCAGCATACTGCGGGGCGAGCAGTACTTC.

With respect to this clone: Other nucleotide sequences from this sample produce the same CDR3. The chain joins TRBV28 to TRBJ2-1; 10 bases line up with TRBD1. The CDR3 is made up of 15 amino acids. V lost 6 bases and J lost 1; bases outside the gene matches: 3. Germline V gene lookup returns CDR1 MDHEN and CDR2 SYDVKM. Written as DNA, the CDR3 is TGTGCCAGCAGCCGGGACAGGGGATCCTACAATGAGCAGTTCTTC. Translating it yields CASSRDRGSYNEQFF.